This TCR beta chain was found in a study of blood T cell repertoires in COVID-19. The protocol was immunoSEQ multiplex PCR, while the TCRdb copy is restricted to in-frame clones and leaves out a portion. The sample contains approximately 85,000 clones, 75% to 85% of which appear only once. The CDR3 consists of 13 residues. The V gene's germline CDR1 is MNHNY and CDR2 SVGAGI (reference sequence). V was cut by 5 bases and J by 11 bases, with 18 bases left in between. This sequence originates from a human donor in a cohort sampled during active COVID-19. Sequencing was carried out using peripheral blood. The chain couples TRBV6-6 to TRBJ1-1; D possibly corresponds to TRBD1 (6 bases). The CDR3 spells CASSRLGGLHAFF. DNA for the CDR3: TGTGCCAGCAGTCGTCTCGGGGGGCTACACGCTTTCTTT.